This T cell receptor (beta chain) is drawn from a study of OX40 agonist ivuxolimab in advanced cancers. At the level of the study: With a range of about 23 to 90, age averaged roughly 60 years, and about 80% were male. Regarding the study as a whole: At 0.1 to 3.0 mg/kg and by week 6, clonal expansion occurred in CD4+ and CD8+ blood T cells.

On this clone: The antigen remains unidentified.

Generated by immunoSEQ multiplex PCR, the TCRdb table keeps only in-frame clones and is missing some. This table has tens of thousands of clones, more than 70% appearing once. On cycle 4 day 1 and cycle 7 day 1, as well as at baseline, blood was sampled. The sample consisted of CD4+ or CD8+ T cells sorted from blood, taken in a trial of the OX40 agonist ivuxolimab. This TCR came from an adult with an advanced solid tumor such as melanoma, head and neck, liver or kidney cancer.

CDR3 sequence: CASSLAQGYNSPLHF. The CDR3 coding sequence is TGCGCCAGCAGCTTGGCTCAGGGCTATAATTCACCCCTCCACTTT. The chain is built from TRBV5-1 and TRBJ1-6, with a weak D call TRBD1 (5 bases). The CDR3 is 15 amino acids. The germline V and J ends were trimmed by 0 bases and 3 bases, with 7 bases remaining between them. CDR1 is SGHRS, CDR2 YFSETQ, per germline.